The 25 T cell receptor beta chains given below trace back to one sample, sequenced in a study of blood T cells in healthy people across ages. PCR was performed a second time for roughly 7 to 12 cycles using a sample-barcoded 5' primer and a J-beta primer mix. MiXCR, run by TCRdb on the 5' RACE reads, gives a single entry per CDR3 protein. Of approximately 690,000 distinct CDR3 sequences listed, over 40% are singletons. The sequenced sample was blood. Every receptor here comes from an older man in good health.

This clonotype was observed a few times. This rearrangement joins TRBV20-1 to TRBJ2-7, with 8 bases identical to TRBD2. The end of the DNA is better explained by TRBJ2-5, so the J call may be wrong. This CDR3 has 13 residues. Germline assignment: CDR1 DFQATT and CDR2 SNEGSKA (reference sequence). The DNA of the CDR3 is TGCAGTGCTAGCGGGAGGGCCCCTGAGACCCAGTACTTC. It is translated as CSASGRAPETQYF.

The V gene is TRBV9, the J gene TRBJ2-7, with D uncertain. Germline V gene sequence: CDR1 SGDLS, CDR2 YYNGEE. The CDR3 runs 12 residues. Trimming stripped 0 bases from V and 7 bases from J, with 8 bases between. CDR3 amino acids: CASSVGHNEQYF. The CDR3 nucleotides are TGTGCCAGCAGCGTAGGCCACAATGAGCAGTACTTC.

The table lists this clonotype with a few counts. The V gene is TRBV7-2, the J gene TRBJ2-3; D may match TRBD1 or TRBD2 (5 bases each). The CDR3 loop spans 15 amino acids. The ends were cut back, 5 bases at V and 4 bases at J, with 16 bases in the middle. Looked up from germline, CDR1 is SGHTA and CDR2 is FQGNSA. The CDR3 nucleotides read TGTGCCAGCAGCCTCCCCGCAGGGCGGGCAGATACGCAGTATTTT. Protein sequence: CASSLPAGRADTQYF.

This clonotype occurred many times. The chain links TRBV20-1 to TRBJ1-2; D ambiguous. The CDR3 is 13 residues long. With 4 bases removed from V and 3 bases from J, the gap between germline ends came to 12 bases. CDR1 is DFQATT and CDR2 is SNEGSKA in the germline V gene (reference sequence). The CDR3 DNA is TGCAGTGCTATGGCCCAGCTAGACTATGGCTACACCTTC. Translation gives CSAMAQLDYGYTF.

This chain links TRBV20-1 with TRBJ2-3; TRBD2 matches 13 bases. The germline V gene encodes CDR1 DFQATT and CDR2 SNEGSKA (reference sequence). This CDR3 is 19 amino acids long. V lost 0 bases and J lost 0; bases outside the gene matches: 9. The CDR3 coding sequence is TGCAGTGCTAGAGAGCCAGGGACTAGCGGGGAAACTAGCACAGATACGCAGTATTTT. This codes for CSAREPGTSGETSTDTQYF.

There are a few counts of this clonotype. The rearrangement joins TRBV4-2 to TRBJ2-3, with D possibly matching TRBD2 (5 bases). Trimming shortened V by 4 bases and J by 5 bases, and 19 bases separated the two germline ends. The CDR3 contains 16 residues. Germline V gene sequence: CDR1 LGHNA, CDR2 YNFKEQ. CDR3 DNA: TGTGCCAGCAGCCCCCTTGGGCCTAGCAAGTTAGATACGCAGTATTTT. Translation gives CASSPLGPSKLDTQYF.

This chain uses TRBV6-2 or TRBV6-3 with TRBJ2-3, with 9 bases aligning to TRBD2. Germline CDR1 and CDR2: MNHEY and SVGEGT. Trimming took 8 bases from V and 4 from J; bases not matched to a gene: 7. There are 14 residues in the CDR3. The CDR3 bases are TGTGCCAGCGTCCCAGCGGGGGGTGCAGATACGCAGTATTTT. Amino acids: CASVPAGGADTQYF.

CDR3 coding DNA: TGCAGCGTGAGGGTTTTGAGGGCCGGGGAGCTGTTTTTT. Amino acid sequence: CSVRVLRAGELFF. This chain joins TRBV29-1 and TRBJ2-2, with D possibly being TRBD2 (5 bases). Germline V lookup: CDR1 SQVTM, CDR2 ANQGSEA. Trimming removed 6 bases from V and 6 bases from J, with 14 bases in between. The CDR3 sequence is 13 residues long.

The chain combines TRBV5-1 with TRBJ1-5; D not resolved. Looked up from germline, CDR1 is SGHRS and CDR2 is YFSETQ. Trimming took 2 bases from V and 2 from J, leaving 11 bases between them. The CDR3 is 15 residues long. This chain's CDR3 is CASSLGPMGNQPQHF. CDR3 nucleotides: TGCGCCAGCAGCTTAGGACCGATGGGCAATCAGCCCCAGCATTTT.

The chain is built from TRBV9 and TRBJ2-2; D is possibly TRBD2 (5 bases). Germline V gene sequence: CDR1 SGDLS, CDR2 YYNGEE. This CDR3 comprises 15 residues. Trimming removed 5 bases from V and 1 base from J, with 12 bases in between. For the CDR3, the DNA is TGTGCCAGCAGTCCAGCGGCAAAGAACACCGGGGAGCTGTTTTTT. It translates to CASSPAAKNTGELFF.

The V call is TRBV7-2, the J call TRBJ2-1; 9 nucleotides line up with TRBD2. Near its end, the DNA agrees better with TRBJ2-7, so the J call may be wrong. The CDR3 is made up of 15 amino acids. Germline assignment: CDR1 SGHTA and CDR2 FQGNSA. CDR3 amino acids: CASSQGGGAYNEQYF. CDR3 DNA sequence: TGTGCCAGCAGCCAGGGCGGGGGGGCTTACAATGAGCAGTACTTC.

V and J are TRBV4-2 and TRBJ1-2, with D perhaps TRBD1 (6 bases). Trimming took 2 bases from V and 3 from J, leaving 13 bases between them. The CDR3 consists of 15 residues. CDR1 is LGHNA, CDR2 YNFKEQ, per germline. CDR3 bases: TGTGCCAGCAGCCAAAGGGGGGGTACGTACTATGGCTACACCTTC. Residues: CASSQRGGTYYGYTF.

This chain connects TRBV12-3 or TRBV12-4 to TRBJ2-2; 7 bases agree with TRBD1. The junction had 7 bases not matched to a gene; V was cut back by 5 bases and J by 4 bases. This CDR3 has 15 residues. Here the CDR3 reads CASSPVGQTTGELFF. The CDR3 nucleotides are TGTGCCAGCAGTCCCGTGGGACAGACCACCGGGGAGCTGTTTTTT.

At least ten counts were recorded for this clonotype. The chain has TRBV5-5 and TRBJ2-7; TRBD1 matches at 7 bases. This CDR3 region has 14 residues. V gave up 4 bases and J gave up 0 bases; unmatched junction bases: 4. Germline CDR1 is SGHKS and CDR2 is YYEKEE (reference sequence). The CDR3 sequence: CASSTWDSSYEQYF. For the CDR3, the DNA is TGTGCCAGCAGCACTTGGGACAGCTCCTACGAGCAGTACTTC.

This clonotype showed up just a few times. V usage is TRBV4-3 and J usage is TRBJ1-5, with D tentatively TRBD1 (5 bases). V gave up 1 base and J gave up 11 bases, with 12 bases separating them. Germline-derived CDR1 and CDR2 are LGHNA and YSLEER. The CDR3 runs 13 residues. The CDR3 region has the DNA TGCGCCAGCAGCCAAGGTGCAGGGCTGGCCCAGCATTTT. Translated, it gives CASSQGAGLAQHF.

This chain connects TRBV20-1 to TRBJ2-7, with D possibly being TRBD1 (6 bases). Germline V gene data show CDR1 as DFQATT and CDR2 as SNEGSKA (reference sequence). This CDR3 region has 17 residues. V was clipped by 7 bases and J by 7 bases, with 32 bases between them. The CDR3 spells CSVSPGHKGIPYNEQYF. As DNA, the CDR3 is TGCAGTGTGTCCCCGGGACACAAAGGAATCCCCTACAATGAGCAGTACTTC.

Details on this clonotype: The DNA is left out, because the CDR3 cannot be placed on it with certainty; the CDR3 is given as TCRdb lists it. This chain's CDR3 is CATLTAATYGCTF. This chain links TRBV6-2 or TRBV6-3 with TRBJ1-2. The CDR3 is 13 residues long, counting both termini. Germline-derived CDR1 and CDR2 are MNHEY and SVGEGT.

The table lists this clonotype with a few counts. The CDR3 region is CAIRGGGSGLEQFF. The CDR3 DNA follows: TGTGCCATCAGGGGCGGAGGTTCGGGCCTAGAGCAGTTCTTC. V gene TRBV10-3 combines with J gene TRBJ2-1; weak D call: TRBD2 (5 bases). CDR3 length: 14 residues. From germline, CDR1 is ENHRY and CDR2 SYGVKD. V lost 6 bases, J lost 10 bases, and 19 bases lay in between.

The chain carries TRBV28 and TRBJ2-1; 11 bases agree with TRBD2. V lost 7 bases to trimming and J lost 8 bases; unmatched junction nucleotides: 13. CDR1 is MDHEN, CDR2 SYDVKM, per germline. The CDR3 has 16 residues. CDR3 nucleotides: TGTGCCAGCACCGAATATAGCGGGAGGGCCGGGGATGAGCAGTTCTTC. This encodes CASTEYSGRAGDEQFF.

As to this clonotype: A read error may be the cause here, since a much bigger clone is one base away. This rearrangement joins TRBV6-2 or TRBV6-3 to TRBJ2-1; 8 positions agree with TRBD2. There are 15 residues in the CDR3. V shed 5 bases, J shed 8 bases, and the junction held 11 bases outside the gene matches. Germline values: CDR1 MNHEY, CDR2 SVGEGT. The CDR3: CASSQVGTSRHEQFF. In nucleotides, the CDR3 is TGTGCCAGCAGTCAAGTCGGGACTAGTCGTCATGAGCAGTTCTTC.

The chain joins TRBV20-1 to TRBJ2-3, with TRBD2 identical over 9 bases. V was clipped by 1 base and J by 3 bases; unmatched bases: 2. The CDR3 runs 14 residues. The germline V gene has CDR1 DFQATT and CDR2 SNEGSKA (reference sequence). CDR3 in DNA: TGCAGTGCTAGAGGGGGACTAGCAACAGATACGCAGTATTTT. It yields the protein CSARGGLATDTQYF.

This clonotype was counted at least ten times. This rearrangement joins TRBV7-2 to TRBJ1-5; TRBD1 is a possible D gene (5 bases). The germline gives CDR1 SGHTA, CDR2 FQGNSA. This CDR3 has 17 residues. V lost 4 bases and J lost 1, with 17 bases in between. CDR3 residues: CASSSLGQGRSNQPQHF. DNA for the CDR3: TGTGCCAGCAGCTCCCTTGGGCAGGGAAGGAGCAATCAGCCCCAGCATTTT.

The CDR3: CASGRSYEQYF. CDR3 sequence (DNA): TGTGCTAGTGGCCGCTCCTACGAGCAGTACTTC. This chain uses TRBV7-8 with TRBJ2-7; D remains ambiguous. CDR1 and CDR2 (germline): SGHVS, FQNEAQ. The CDR3 covers 11 residues. The complete variable domain, with remaining parts taken from reference TRBV7-8 and TRBJ2-7, reads GAGVSQSPRYKVAKRGQDVALRCDPISGHVSLFWYQQALGQGPEFLTYFQNEAQLDKSGLPSDRFFAERPEGSVSTLKIQRTQQEDSAVYLCASGRSYEQYFGPGTRLTVT.

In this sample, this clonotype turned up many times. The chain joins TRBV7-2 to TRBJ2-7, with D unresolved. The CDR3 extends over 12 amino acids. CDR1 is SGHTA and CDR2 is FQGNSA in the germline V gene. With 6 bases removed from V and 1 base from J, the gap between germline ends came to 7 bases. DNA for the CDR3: TGTGCCAGCAGTTCGATTTCCTACGAGCAGTACTTC. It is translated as CASSSISYEQYF.

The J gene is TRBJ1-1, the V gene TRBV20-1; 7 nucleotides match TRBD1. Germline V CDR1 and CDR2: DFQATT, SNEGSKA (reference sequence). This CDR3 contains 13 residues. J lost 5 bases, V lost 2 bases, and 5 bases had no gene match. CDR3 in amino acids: CSARTGERTEAFF. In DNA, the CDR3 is TGCAGTGCTAGAACAGGGGAGAGAACTGAAGCTTTCTTT.